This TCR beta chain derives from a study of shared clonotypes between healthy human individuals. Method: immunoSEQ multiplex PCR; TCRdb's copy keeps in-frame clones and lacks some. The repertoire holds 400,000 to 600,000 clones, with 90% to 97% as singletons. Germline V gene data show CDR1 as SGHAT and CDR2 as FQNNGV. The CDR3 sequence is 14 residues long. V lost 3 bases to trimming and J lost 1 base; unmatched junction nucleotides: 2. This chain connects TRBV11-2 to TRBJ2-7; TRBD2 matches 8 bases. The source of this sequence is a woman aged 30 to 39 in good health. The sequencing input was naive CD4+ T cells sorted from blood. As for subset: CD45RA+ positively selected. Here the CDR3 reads CASSFPSGSYEQYF. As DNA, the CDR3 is TGTGCCAGCAGCTTCCCTAGCGGGTCCTACGAGCAGTACTTC.